The 7 T cell receptor beta chains below all came from one sample that was sequenced in a study of PD-L1 blockade in urothelial cancer. Documented time point: peripheral blood 6 weeks after treatment start. Profiling relied on immunoSEQ multiplex PCR, and the TCRdb table lists in-frame clones only, not all of them. Of roughly 76,000 clones detected, 85% to 95% appear once; the ten largest clones hold about 0.87%. The specimen comprised PBMCs, sampled around atezolizumab (anti-PD-L1) treatment. These receptor sequences come from a woman of 80 years or more with urothelial cancer.

This chain connects TRBV28 to TRBJ1-1; D is uncertain. Germline CDR1 and CDR2: MDHEN and SYDVKM. CDR3 length: 12 residues. V lost 5 bases and J lost 8, with 12 bases in between. CDR3 DNA: TGTGCCAGCAGTGCTACCTTTGAGGAAGCTTTCTTT. Its translation: CASSATFEEAFF.

The CDR3 reads CASSDSGTGGGKLFF. CDR3 DNA: TGTGCCAGCAGCGACTCCGGGACAGGGGGCGGAAAACTGTTTTTT. This rearrangement joins TRBV9 to TRBJ1-4; 12 bases fit TRBD1. The CDR3 extends over 15 amino acids. Germline V gives CDR1 SGDLS, CDR2 YYNGEE. With V trimmed by 3 bases and J by 10 bases, 7 bases remained unmatched. Looking up the rest from reference TRBV9 and TRBJ1-4 gives the full variable domain: DSGVTQTPKHLITATGQRVTLRCSPRSGDLSVYWYQQSLDQGLQFLIQYYNGEERAKGNILERFSAQQFPDLHSELNLSSLELGDSALYFCASSDSGTGGGKLFFGSGTQLSVL.

As to this clone: This specimen includes other DNA sequences encoding the same CDR3. The chain links TRBV5-1 to TRBJ2-3; 8 positions agree with TRBD1. The CDR3 totals 13 residues. V was clipped by 3 bases and J by 6 bases; unmatched bases: 3. The germline V gene has CDR1 SGHRS and CDR2 YFSETQ. CDR3 sequence (DNA): TGCGCCAGCAGCTCGACAGGGGAGGATACGCAGTATTTT. Protein: CASSSTGEDTQYF.

The CDR3 is CAWSVQGMGEKLFF. CDR3 sequence (DNA): TGTGCCTGGAGTGTACAGGGGATGGGCGAAAAACTGTTTTTT. This chain connects TRBV30 to TRBJ1-4; TRBD1 matches 7 bases. The length of the CDR3 is 14 residues. Germline V CDR1 and CDR2: GTSNPN, SVGIG (reference sequence). With V trimmed by 0 bases and J by 8 bases, 6 bases remained unmatched.

Only one count was recorded for this clone. V is TRBV20-1 and J is TRBJ1-1; tentatively, D is TRBD1 (6 bases). Per the germline V gene, CDR1 is DFQATT and CDR2 is SNEGSKA (reference sequence). This CDR3 has 11 amino acids. The V and J ends lost 6 bases and 8 bases respectively, with 13 bases between them. CDR3 protein: CSALKGGEAFF. In DNA, the CDR3 is TGCAGTGCCCTGAAAGGGGGAGAAGCTTTCTTT.

This clone showed up just once. The CDR3 coding sequence is TGTGCCAGCAGCTTGGCCGGGACAGGGGCCTACGAGCAGTACTTC. Translated, it gives CASSLAGTGAYEQYF. The rearrangement uses TRBV5-8 and TRBJ2-7; 10 bases are a match to TRBD1. V shed 0 bases and J 2 bases; nucleotides not matched to a gene: 2. The germline gives CDR1 SGHTS, CDR2 YDEGEE. CDR3 length equals 15 residues. The whole variable domain, remainder taken from reference TRBV5-8 and TRBJ2-7, is EAGVTQSPTHLIKTRGQQATLRCSPISGHTSVYWYQQALGLGLQFLLWYDEGEERNRGNFPPRFSGRQFPNYSSELNVNALELEDSALYLCASSLAGTGAYEQYFGPGTRLTVT.

This chain uses TRBV18 with TRBJ1-1, with D possibly TRBD1 on 6 matching bases. The V end was cut by 3 bases, the J end by 8 bases, with 7 bases between. The germline gives CDR1 KGHSH, CDR2 LQKENI. The CDR3 consists of 11 residues. The CDR3: CASSPGQEAFF. DNA for the CDR3: TGTGCCAGCTCACCGGGACAAGAAGCTTTCTTT.